The present TCR beta chain was sequenced within a study of T-cell memory formation after mild COVID-19. TCR alpha and TCR beta cDNA libraries carrying sample barcodes and UMIs came from 5'RACE with constant-segment primers. From the 5' RACE reads, TCRdb called clonotypes with MiXCR, one entry per CDR3 protein. In the table there are 180,000 or so distinct CDR3 sequences, 9.5% to 13% of which are singletons. In this sample, this clonotype turned up many times. Its specificity is unknown. Germline loops: CDR1 KGHDR, CDR2 SFDVKD. J gave up 1 base and V 4 bases, and 3 bases lay outside the gene matches. This CDR3 contains 17 residues. Study conclusions and caveats: CD4/CD8 balance characterized clones contracting day 15 to 85, and CD4+ skew characterized later expanders.

This chain connects TRBV24-1 to TRBJ2-2; 12 nucleotides line up with TRBD2. The source is a man younger than 35 who had mild COVID-19 (a few samples of this study predate the infection). Cell type and time point are not known. Sequenced: PBMCs or a T cell subset sorted from them (not recorded which). The CDR3 loop reads CATSEAGLAGNTGELFF. CDR3 nucleotide sequence: TGTGCCACCAGTGAGGCGGGACTAGCGGGGAACACCGGGGAGCTGTTTTTT.